The source of this TCR beta chain is a study of Ad26.COV2.S vaccination and SARS-CoV-2 variants. Findings and caveats of the study: Substantial post-vaccination breadth of spike-specific CD8+ and CD4+ T cell responses was reported. With respect to non-spike TCR breadth, vaccine and placebo recipients were similar.

To note about this clone: Its antigen is currently unknown.

This CDR3 spans 15 amino acids. Germline V CDR1 and CDR2: MNHNY, SVGAGI (reference sequence). V lost 7 bases and J 0 bases, leaving 15 bases between the germline ends. Assay: immunoSEQ multiplex PCR; the TCRdb copy retains only in-frame clones and omits some. The table records roughly 320,000 clones, around 87% of them present only once. Treatment denoted: around 19 received Ad26.COV2.S at low or high dose, single or two shots; a few received placebo; per-sample allocation not given. Each sample was drawn 63 days after the first injection (of vaccine or placebo). This chain uses TRBV6-6 with TRBJ1-1; D unclear. The TCR originated in a person aged 18-65 years who received the Ad26.COV2.S COVID-19 vaccine or a placebo. The input for sequencing was peripheral blood, taken in a trial of Ad26.COV2.S vaccine versus placebo. The CDR3 sequence: CASTDNEPMNTEAFF. The DNA for the CDR3 is TGTGCCAGCACTGACAACGAACCCATGAACACTGAAGCTTTCTTT.